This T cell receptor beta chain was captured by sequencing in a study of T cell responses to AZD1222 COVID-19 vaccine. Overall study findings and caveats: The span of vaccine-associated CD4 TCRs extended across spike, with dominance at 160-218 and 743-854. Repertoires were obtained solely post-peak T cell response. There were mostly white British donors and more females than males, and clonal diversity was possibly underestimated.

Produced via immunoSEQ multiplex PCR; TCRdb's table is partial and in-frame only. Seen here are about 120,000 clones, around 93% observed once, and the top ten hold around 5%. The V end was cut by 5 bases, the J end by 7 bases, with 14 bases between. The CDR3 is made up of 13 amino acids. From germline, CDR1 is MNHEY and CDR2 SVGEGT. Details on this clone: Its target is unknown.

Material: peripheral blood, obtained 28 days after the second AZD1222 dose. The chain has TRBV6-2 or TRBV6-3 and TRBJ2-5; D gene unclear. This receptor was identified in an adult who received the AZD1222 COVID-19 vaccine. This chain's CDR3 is CASSAAQWGTQYF. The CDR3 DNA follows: TGTGCCAGCAGTGCGGCCCAGTGGGGGACCCAGTACTTC.